Detailed here is one T cell receptor beta chain. Its antigen remains unknown. Stable disease denoted Graves' hyperthyroidism without ophthalmopathy progression within 18 months. Patients were excluded for uncontrolled infection, other autoimmune disease, pregnancy or lactation. RNA transcripts gave rise to amplified TCR beta CDR3 regions. The HTBI primer set was used in a first-round RT-PCR of the TCR CDR3. Via MiXCR, TCRdb re-called the multiplex PCR reads, giving one row per CDR3 protein. The sample consists of about 210,000 distinct CDR3 sequences, roughly a sixth of them appearing once. In germline, CDR1 is SEHNR, CDR2 FQNEAQ (reference sequence). Trimming removed 4 bases at V and 4 bases at J, with 21 bases between. This CDR3 region has 17 residues. The sample originates from a study of T cells in Graves' hyperthyroidism and ophthalmopathy. Findings and caveats of the study: Among thyroid clonotypes expanded above 0.001, most also appeared in blood.

The rearrangement links TRBV7-9 to TRBJ2-3, with D possibly being TRBD2 (5 bases). The clonotype comes from a man between 50 and 59 years old with Graves' hyperthyroidism. Sample: blood. As DNA, the CDR3 is TGTGCCAGCAGCTCTGGGCCCGGTACTCCGGAGGCAGATACGCAGTATTTT. As protein: CASSSGPGTPEADTQYF.